The present T cell receptor (beta chain) was sequenced within a study of cytomegalovirus exposure and HLA in healthy donors. Findings and limits, study-wide: Association of a missense DCLRE1C variant with TCR beta V- and J-gene trimming was reported in a later analysis.

About this clone: The antigen is unknown.

The CDR3 has 14 amino acids. V lost 0 bases and J 0 bases, leaving 6 bases between the germline ends. Germline CDR1 is SGHVS and CDR2 is FQNEAQ. PCR involved 60 Vbeta and 13 Jbeta primers. Sequencing used immunoSEQ multiplex PCR; TCRdb keeps in-frame clones, though not all of them. The repertoire includes about 190,000 clones, approximately 79% of them detected once, and about 1.6% sits in the top ten. This TCR came from a woman aged 18 to 35 in good health and CMV-seronegative. Sample: PBMCs. This rearrangement joins TRBV7-8 to TRBJ2-7; D is perhaps TRBD2 (5 bases). The CDR3 loop reads CASSLAGDSYEQYF. In nucleotides, the CDR3 is TGTGCCAGCAGCTTAGCCGGGGACTCCTACGAGCAGTACTTC.